This T cell receptor (beta chain) was observed in a study of human T cells and chemical hapten exposure (dated by TCRdb to the early 2020s). With regard to the full study: For sensitization, 2% DPC in acetone was applied to a roughly 2 cm by roughly 2 cm area of upper inner arm skin. Patients additionally received weekly therapeutic DPC doses to the scalp throughout the approximately 24-week study period. The mostly female patient cohort included alopecia areata with under or over 50% scalp involvement, alopecia totalis and alopecia universalis. Patch tests used Finn chambers with 0.01% DPC on the upper back, scored after 6 days by International Contact Dermatitis Research Group standards. Twenty-nine alopecia patients gave blood for TCR sequencing at one to four time points (pre-sensitization, 2, 6 and 24 weeks). Patient blood was sampled pre-sensitization (week 0) and at 2, 6 and about 24 weeks after DPC sensitization. The study tracked peripheral blood TCR repertoire changes in vivo during primary and secondary sensitization to the hapten diphenylcyclopropenone (DPC) in alopecia patients. The libraries were sequenced as a pool, and the TCR yield per sample differed mostly because of small variations in library volumes within the pool. What the study reported, not specific to this receptor: Repeated subsampling changed both the strength of the expansion versus patch-test correlation and the threshold at which the correlation became significant. Because all patients had alopecia, a presumed autoimmune disease, the immune response of the patients might differ from that of healthy individuals. Significantly more large CDR3 similarity clusters were formed by expanded TCRs than by pre-sensitization or healthy control sets, consistent with antigen-driven responses. A positive correlation was found between the number of PT1 expanded TCRs and patch test score, with significance reached at thresholds 8, 16 and 32 but not 4. DPC sensitization did not change the number of TCRs with a frequency above 1 in 1000, and there was no evidence of changes in global repertoire structure.

This clonotype was seen repeatedly, ten times or more. Its antigen is unknown. No clone much larger than this one lies a single base away; base qualities are absent. This sample's time point label indicates: pre-sensitization, week 0. The treatment or condition label, as the study defines it: therapeutic diphenylcyclopropenone sensitization with weekly scalp DPC. Blood at each patch-test visit was drawn before the patch test was applied. To be eligible, patients had to be aged 18 to 70, diagnosed with alopecia and judged suitable for DPC therapy, while pregnant patients were excluded. Unfractionated whole blood was collected in Tempus Blood RNA tubes, and total RNA was extracted from that blood. The CDR3 spans 13 residues, from the cysteine through the phenylalanine. Only the CDR3 DNA stays, 39 bases, in frame from base 1. Trimming takes 0 bases from V and 7 bases from J, and the germline ends sit 7 bases apart. The germline V gene specifies SGHDN as CDR1 and FVKESK as CDR2.

Libraries were made using RACE. Sequencing instrument: NextSeq 500. During library preparation, unique molecular identifiers were attached to individual cDNA molecules so that TCRs could be counted quantitatively and reproducibly. Both TCR alpha and TCR beta chains were sequenced from each blood RNA sample. In the source study's methods: The median number of TCRs per sample was 85,000 to 100,000, ranging from 23,224 to 690,600. V, J and CDR3 annotation of the TCR reads was carried out using the Decombinator software suite. To make PS versus PT1 abundance plots, every sample was subsampled to the same number of TCRs (28,000). Expanded TCRs were defined as absent before sensitization and observed at least eight times at the 2-week time point. The public reads were run again by TCRdb, first through fastp at Q25 and then through MiXCR, and only productive beta chains were kept. Every entry covers one CDR3 protein and lists the most common genes and DNA from its rows. These V and J calls are TCRdb output, not the study's own analysis. Across this sample there are 250,000 or so distinct CDR3 sequences, with approximately 7.5% seen only once. Of the sample, around 1.2% is held by the ten largest clones.

The sequence derives from a man between 18 and 29 years old with alopecia areata. Some clones in this sample may be carry-over from other donors' samples. The sequence joins TRBV14 to TRBJ2-1, with the D gene uncertain. This specimen consisted of whole blood, obtained in connection with sensitization to the hapten diphenylcyclopropenone (DPC). The CDR3 sequence is CASSQDPRNEQFF. The nucleotide sequence reads TGTGCCAGCAGCCAAGACCCCAGGAATGAGCAGTTCTTC.